This T cell receptor beta chain was obtained from a study of shared clonotypes between healthy human individuals. For the study at large: A couple of female and three male donors aged 18 to 49 were enrolled. The study used three CD4 naive, three CD4 memory, two CD8 naive and one CD8 memory plate per donor. Study-level results: Naive CD4 clonotype sharing across several donors was around 5.5%.

CD8 cells classed as naive were CD45RO-negative and positively selected for CCR7, excluding terminally differentiated effector memory CD45RA+ cells. Germline V lookup: CDR1 MNHEY, CDR2 SMNVEV (reference sequence). This CDR3 has 14 residues. The ends were cut back, 8 bases at V and 5 bases at J, with 17 bases in the middle. About this clone: What it binds is unknown.

The authors distributed each subset's genomic DNA evenly over several immunoSEQ plates. Using immunoSEQ multiplex PCR, the repertoire was profiled, and TCRdb retains in-frame clones only, with some absent. This table has some 2,100,000 clones, 85% to 95% appearing once. Specimen: naive CD8+ T cells from PBMCs. The chain links TRBV27 to TRBJ2-3; D is perhaps TRBD1 or TRBD2 (5 bases each). The source of this sequence is a man aged 18 to 29 in good health. Some clones in this sample may be carry-over from other donors' samples. CDR3 bases: TGTGCCAGCCGAGGGGTGGGCCGAGGAGATACGCAGTATTTT. Encoded protein: CASRGVGRGDTQYF.